What follows are 5 T cell receptor beta chains derived from one specimen sequenced in a study of cytomegalovirus exposure and HLA in healthy donors. The PCR had 60 Vbeta and 13 Jbeta primers. Clones were sequenced by immunoSEQ multiplex PCR, and TCRdb holds only the in-frame ones, with some missing. The repertoire holds fewer than 200,000 clones, with roughly 87% as singletons. The sequencing sample was made of PBMCs. Every receptor here comes from a woman aged 45-65 years in good health and CMV-seronegative.

The chain recombines TRBV30 with TRBJ2-3; D is uncertain. CDR1 and CDR2 from the germline V gene are GTSNPN and SVGIG (reference sequence). Deletions cut 0 bases from V and 6 bases from J, with 13 bases between. The CDR3 totals 14 residues. In nucleotides, the CDR3 is TGTGCCTGGAGTGTACAGACACGATCGGATACGCAGTATTTT. Protein product: CAWSVQTRSDTQYF.

The V gene is TRBV2, the J gene TRBJ1-2; 11 positions match TRBD1. The CDR3 runs 16 residues. Germline-derived CDR1 and CDR2 are SNHLY and FYNNEI. The V segment lost 5 bases and the J segment 4 bases; nucleotides outside the gene matches: 9. The CDR3 protein is CASSSRSGQGVYGYTF. The CDR3 bases are TGTGCCAGCAGTTCCAGGTCGGGACAGGGGGTCTATGGCTACACCTTC.

The chain recombines TRBV7-9 with TRBJ2-1, with D tentatively TRBD1 (6 bases). V lost 3 bases, J lost 4 bases, and 10 bases lay in between. This CDR3 is 14 amino acids long. The germline gives CDR1 SEHNR, CDR2 FQNEAQ (reference sequence). The CDR3 region is CASSFGQRYNEQFF. CDR3 sequence (DNA): TGTGCCAGCAGCTTCGGACAGCGATACAATGAGCAGTTCTTC.

This clone was observed a single time. The CDR3 nucleotides are TGCGCCAGCAGCCAAGCAAACCAAGAGACCCAGTACTTC. Protein product: CASSQANQETQYF. This rearrangement joins TRBV4-3 to TRBJ2-5; D remains ambiguous. Germline CDR1 is LGHNA and CDR2 is YSLEER. Deletions cut 1 base from V and 0 bases from J, with 3 bases between. The CDR3 loop spans 13 amino acids.

The chain carries TRBV7-9 and TRBJ1-1, with D tentatively TRBD1 (6 bases). Germline loops: CDR1 SEHNR, CDR2 FQNEAQ (reference sequence). This CDR3 contains 14 residues. Trimming shortened V by 5 bases and J by 5 bases, and 15 bases separated the two germline ends. The CDR3 bases are TGTGCCAGCAGCAACACAGGGAGGGGGACTGAAGCTTTCTTT. This codes for CASSNTGRGTEAFF.